The rows below give T cell receptor beta chains drawn from one sample of a study of T-cell memory formation after mild COVID-19. TCRdb recomputed calls from the 5' RACE reads with MiXCR, one row per CDR3 protein. Among around 450,000 distinct CDR3 sequences listed, 20% to 25% were seen once. The sample comprised PBMCs or a T cell subset sorted from them (not recorded which). Every receptor here comes from an adult woman who had mild COVID-19 (a few samples of this study predate the infection). Cell type and time point are not known. CDR3s include the opening cysteine and the closing phenylalanine or tryptophan. A D gene is named only where the DNA matches it firmly. The listing skips clone size in some rows; elsewhere it reads once, few, many or a size class.

>NA|NA|TRBJ2-2|TRBV6-5
TGTGCCAGCAAGACGGGCGTGAACACCGGGGAGCTGTTTTTT
CASKTGVNTGELFF
>NA|many|TRBJ2-5|TRBV15
TGTGCCACCAGCAGAGATCAGGGACCGCAAGAGACCCAGTACTTC
CATSRDQGPQETQYF
>TRBD2|few|TRBJ2-2|TRBV10-3
TGTGCCACTTCACCGACTAGCGGGGGTCAATACGGGGAGCTGTTTTTT
CATSPTSGGQYGELFF
>TRBD1|NA|TRBJ1-5|TRBV2
TGTGCCAGCAGTGAAGCGAGACAGGGGGTCAGCAATCAGCCCCAGCATTTT
CASSEARQGVSNQPQHF
>TRBD2|few|TRBJ2-1|TRBV7-9
TGTGCCAGCAGCCCCCACGGGACTAGCGGGCCCACATCCCCGGGGGAGCAGTTCTTC
CASSPHGTSGPTSPGEQFF
>TRBD2|few|TRBJ2-5|TRBV7-9
TGTGCCAGCAGCTCCCCGACTAGCGGGAGATTGGAAGAGACCCAGTACTTC
CASSSPTSGRLEETQYF
>TRBD1|NA|TRBJ2-5|TRBV5-1
TGCGCCAGCACCCTCAACGGACAGGGTGGGGAGACCCAGTACTTC
CASTLNGQGGETQYF
>NA|few|TRBJ2-7|TRBV6-2/TRBV6-3
TGTGCCAGCAGTCCCCGACAGGCCCTCGAGCAGTACTTC
CASSPRQALEQYF
>TRBD2|NA|TRBJ2-3|TRBV4-2
TGTGCCAGCAGCCAACGTCCCGGGACTAGCGGGGTTCCGCAGTATTTT
CASSQRPGTSGVPQYF
>NA|NA|TRBJ2-3|TRBV12-3/TRBV12-4
TGTGCCAGCAGTTTCGGCATGGGCGGGCCAAGCACAGATACGCAGTATTTT
CASSFGMGGPSTDTQYF
>TRBD2|few|TRBJ2-3|TRBV6-2/TRBV6-3
TGTGCCAGCAGTTACGGGACTAGCGGGAGGGCCTTCACAGATACGCAGTATTTT
CASSYGTSGRAFTDTQYF
>NA|NA|TRBJ1-1|TRBV5-1
TGCGCCAGCAGCCCTGACTTGGACACTGAAGCTTTCTTT
CASSPDLDTEAFF
>NA|NA|TRBJ2-6|TRBV12-3/TRBV12-4
TGTGCCAGCAGTTTAGGACAGGCCTTTCTAACCTCTGGGGCCAACGTCCTGACTTTC
CASSLGQAFLTSGANVLTF
>NA|once|TRBJ1-2|TRBV20-1
TGCAGTGCTAGAGATCTGGCCGGCTACACCTTC
CSARDLAGYTF
>NA|NA|TRBJ2-7|TRBV6-2/TRBV6-3
TGTGCCAGCAGTTACTCGATTAGCCCCAGTCCCCGGAACTACGAGCAGTACTTC
CASSYSISPSPRNYEQYF
>NA|few|TRBJ2-1|TRBV12-3/TRBV12-4
TGTGCCAGCAGTTTGTTGGGAACGCAGTTCTTC
CASSLLGTQFF